These 19 T cell receptor beta chains were sequenced from one sample in a study of shared clonotypes between healthy human individuals. Libraries were prepared by immunoSEQ multiplex PCR; TCRdb keeps only in-frame clonotypes and omits some of them. The sample shows hundreds of thousands of clones, around two thirds of them seen only once. The sample consisted of memory CD4+ T cells sorted from blood. Subset specified: CD45RA-negative fraction. The receptors shown here come from a woman aged 25 to 39 in good health.

This rearrangement joins TRBV29-1 to TRBJ1-1, with D tentatively TRBD1 (6 bases). Germline CDR1 reads SQVTM; CDR2 reads ANQGSEA. The germline V and J ends were trimmed by 7 bases and 8 bases, with 29 bases remaining between them. The CDR3 covers 16 residues. CDR3 in DNA: TGCAGCGGACTCGGGCTACAGGGAAGGGTCCTGGGAGAAGCTTTCTTT. It is translated as CSGLGLQGRVLGEAFF.

This chain uses TRBV9 with TRBJ2-1, with D possibly matching TRBD2 (6 bases). From germline, CDR1 is SGDLS and CDR2 YYNGEE. This CDR3 comprises 16 residues. V was cut by 6 bases and J by 0 bases, with 16 bases left in between. The CDR3 loop reads CASTTGAGNSYNEQFF. The CDR3 coding sequence is TGTGCCAGCACCACAGGTGCGGGAAACTCCTACAATGAGCAGTTCTTC.

This clone was counted a few times. CDR3 coding DNA: TGTGCCAGCAGTTACAGGGGATCTAACTATGGCTACACCTTC. Its translation is CASSYRGSNYGYTF. This rearrangement joins TRBV6-5 to TRBJ1-2, with D maybe TRBD1 (5 bases). The CDR3 consists of 14 residues. The germline CDR1 and CDR2 sequences are MNHEY and SVGAGI. The V end was cut by 2 bases, the J end by 0 bases, with 7 bases between.

This clone showed up just once. A read error may account for a junction end that differs from germline. The rearrangement links TRBV7-9 to TRBJ2-7, with TRBD1 matching 7 bases. The CDR3 contains 15 residues. Per the germline V gene, CDR1 is SEHNR and CDR2 is FQNEAQ (reference sequence). In DNA form, the CDR3 reads TGTGCCAGCAGCTTAGCGACAGGGCACTCCGACGAGCAGTACTTC. Translated: CASSLATGHSDEQYF.

This clone was recorded only once. V gene TRBV7-2 combines with J gene TRBJ1-4; maybe TRBD1 (6 bases). This CDR3 spans 15 amino acids. Germline V gives CDR1 SGHTA, CDR2 FQGNSA. V lost 1 base to trimming and J lost 7 bases, with 13 bases between them. CDR3 sequence: CASSLGQRGFEKLFF. In DNA form, the CDR3 reads TGTGCCAGCAGCTTAGGTCAAAGGGGGTTTGAAAAACTGTTTTTT.

The chain combines TRBV11-2 with TRBJ2-2; D remains unclear. Between the trimmed V and J ends, which lost 2 bases and 0 bases, there was a span of 10 bases. The germline gives CDR1 SGHAT, CDR2 FQNNGV. The CDR3 contains 16 residues. CDR3: CASSLMVGANTGELFF. For the CDR3, the DNA is TGTGCCAGCAGCTTAATGGTTGGCGCGAACACCGGGGAGCTGTTTTTT.

The J gene is TRBJ2-7, the V gene TRBV5-1, with D tentatively TRBD1 or TRBD2 (5 bases each). The CDR3 runs 14 residues. V was trimmed by 4 bases and J by 2 bases, leaving 13 bases between them. Germline V gene lookup returns CDR1 SGHRS and CDR2 YFSETQ. CDR3 region: CASSRGGTTYEQYF. The CDR3, as DNA: TGCGCCAGCAGCCGGGGCGGTACTACCTACGAGCAGTACTTC. The full variable domain, its missing parts supplied by reference TRBV5-1 and TRBJ2-7, is KAGVTQTPRYLIKTRGQQVTLSCSPISGHRSVSWYQQTPGQGLQFLFEYFSETQRNKGNFPGRFSGRQFSNSRSEMNVSTLELGDSALYLCASSRGGTTYEQYFGPGTRLTVT.

As regards this clone: A far larger clone is one nucleotide away, so this likely arose from a read error. This specimen includes other DNA sequences encoding the same CDR3. The V gene is TRBV7-2, the J gene TRBJ2-2; 15 bases line up with TRBD2. There are 16 residues in the CDR3. After removal of 5 bases from V and 8 bases from J, the junction contained 6 bases not matched to a gene. CDR1 and CDR2 (germline): SGHTA, FQGNSA. This CDR3 is CASSRGLAGGTGELFF. The DNA for the CDR3 is TGTGCCAGCAGCAGAGGACTAGCGGGAGGGACTGGGGAGCTGTTTTTT.

This clone was recorded only once. The chain is built from TRBV6-1 and TRBJ1-5; D not resolved. Trimming took 10 bases from V and 7 from J, leaving 20 bases between them. Looked up from germline, CDR1 is MNHNS and CDR2 is SASEGT. The CDR3 is 14 amino acids. The CDR3 reads CATQPSSYYQPQHF. CDR3 DNA sequence: TGTGCCACCCAACCCTCTTCATATTACCAGCCCCAGCATTTT.

With respect to this clone: Other DNA sequences within the sample encode an identical CDR3. The gene calls are TRBV10-3 and TRBJ2-5; D is uncertain. CDR1 ENHRY and CDR2 SYGVKD come from the germline V gene. V was shortened by 0 bases and J by 5 bases, with 4 bases between the two germline ends. The CDR3 is 12 amino acids. The CDR3 sequence: CAISESRETQYF. As DNA, the CDR3 is TGTGCCATCAGTGAGTCTAGGGAGACCCAGTACTTC.

This clone was seen a handful of times. This chain joins TRBV9 and TRBJ2-2; 7 bases match TRBD1. Germline V gene data show CDR1 as SGDLS and CDR2 as YYNGEE. Trimming cost V 4 bases and J 0 bases; bases outside gene matches: 6. This CDR3 contains 16 residues. In DNA form, the CDR3 reads TGTGCCAGCAGCCTCAGGACAGGAACGAACACCGGGGAGCTGTTTTTT. Protein: CASSLRTGTNTGELFF. The full variable domain, its missing parts supplied by reference TRBV9 and TRBJ2-2, is DSGVTQTPKHLITATGQRVTLRCSPRSGDLSVYWYQQSLDQGLQFLIQYYNGEERAKGNILERFSAQQFPDLHSELNLSSLELGDSALYFCASSLRTGTNTGELFFGEGSRLTVL.

This clone has only one observation. The V and J genes are TRBV7-9 and TRBJ2-1; the match to TRBD2 covers 8 bases. The trim removed 6 bases at V and 9 bases at J, leaving 10 bases unmatched. CDR3 length: 14 amino acids. Germline CDR1 and CDR2: SEHNR and FQNEAQ (reference sequence). The CDR3 here is CASRSAGGAAEQFF. In nucleotides, the CDR3 is TGTGCCAGCAGGTCTGCGGGAGGCGCGGCTGAGCAGTTCTTC.

In its sample, this clone was seen a few times. The chain joins TRBV28 to TRBJ1-5; no firm D call. The CDR3 contains 17 residues. Germline values: CDR1 MDHEN, CDR2 SYDVKM. Deletions cut 4 bases from V and 0 bases from J, with 16 bases between. DNA for the CDR3: TGTGCCAGCAGTTCGATCGACGTTCAATATAGCAATCAGCCCCAGCATTTT. Residues: CASSSIDVQYSNQPQHF.

V is TRBV6-6 and J is TRBJ1-3, with a tentative D call TRBD1 (6 bases). Germline CDR1 MNHNY, CDR2 SVGAGI (reference sequence). The ends were cut back, 0 bases at V and 4 bases at J, with 13 bases in the middle. There are 16 residues in the CDR3. For the CDR3, the DNA is TGTGCCAGCAGTTACTCCTGGACAGTAGTCGGAAACACCATATATTTT. It codes for CASSYSWTVVGNTIYF.

Of note for this clone: Other DNA sequences in the sample encode the same CDR3. The gene calls are TRBV28 and TRBJ1-2; possible D gene TRBD1, 5 bases. V was shortened by 2 bases and J by 5 bases, with 9 bases between the two germline ends. This CDR3 is 13 amino acids long. Germline-derived CDR1 and CDR2 are MDHEN and SYDVKM. The CDR3 sequence is CASSLGGLYGYTF. The CDR3 bases are TGTGCCAGCAGTTTAGGGGGGTTGTATGGCTACACCTTC.

This clone showed up many times. Other nucleotide sequences in the sample specify the same CDR3. The J gene is TRBJ2-5, the V gene TRBV5-1; 9 bases match TRBD1. V was pared by 3 bases and J by 5 bases, with 2 bases of the junction left unmatched. The CDR3 has 13 amino acids. The germline gives CDR1 SGHRS, CDR2 YFSETQ. CDR3 sequence reads: CASSYGQGETQYF. As DNA, the CDR3 is TGCGCCAGCAGCTACGGACAGGGGGAGACCCAGTACTTC.

The chain recombines TRBV19 with TRBJ2-7, with D tentatively TRBD2 (6 bases). This CDR3 region has 14 residues. Trimming removed 2 bases at V and 0 bases at J, with 8 bases between. Germline V lookup: CDR1 LNHDA, CDR2 SQIVND (reference sequence). The CDR3 protein is CASSIRTNSYEQYF. The CDR3 bases are TGTGCCAGTAGTATAAGGACTAACTCCTACGAGCAGTACTTC.

This clone has only one observation. The chain joins TRBV14 to TRBJ1-2, with a possible D match to TRBD1 (5 bases). The V end lost 3 bases, the J end lost 4 bases, and 9 bases lay between the germline ends. The germline gives CDR1 SGHDN, CDR2 FVKESK. The CDR3 loop spans 13 amino acids. In DNA, the CDR3 is TGTGCCAGCAGCCAGAGACAGAGCTATGGCTACACCTTC. This gives the protein CASSQRQSYGYTF.

The chain has TRBV5-1 and TRBJ1-2; D remains ambiguous. V gave up 0 bases and J gave up 7 bases, with 10 bases separating them. CDR1 is SGHRS and CDR2 is YFSETQ in the germline V gene. This CDR3 contains 13 residues. CDR3 in amino acids: CASSLALSSGYTF. The CDR3 bases are TGCGCCAGCAGCTTGGCCCTAAGCTCTGGCTACACCTTC. Complete variable domain (other parts from reference TRBV5-1 and TRBJ1-2): KAGVTQTPRYLIKTRGQQVTLSCSPISGHRSVSWYQQTPGQGLQFLFEYFSETQRNKGNFPGRFSGRQFSNSRSEMNVSTLELGDSALYLCASSLALSSGYTFGSGTRLTVV.